This record looks at one T cell receptor beta chain sequence and its context. Its antigen is unknown. These data are taken from a study of cytomegalovirus exposure and HLA in healthy donors. Overall study context: Among the roughly 380 donors who were genotyped, around 77% fell in the genetic ancestry cluster that is associated with self-reported Caucasian donors. Findings and limits, study-wide: Donors were assumed by presence/absence analyses to have roughly uniform sequencing depth. The authors later linked a missense DCLRE1C variant to TCR beta V- and J-gene trimming. A prior analysis recorded that most TCR beta V segments were productive about 87% or about 30% of the time.

With 60 Vbeta and 13 Jbeta primers, the PCR was carried out. Libraries were prepared by immunoSEQ multiplex PCR; TCRdb keeps only in-frame clonotypes and omits some of them. Among about 160,000 clones, more than 75% were seen once, and the ten largest hold approximately 1%. The germline V gene has CDR1 MDHEN and CDR2 SYDVKM. V was cut by 7 bases and J by 2 bases, with 11 bases left in between. CDR3 length equals 13 residues. The sequencing sample was made of PBMCs. This chain links TRBV28 with TRBJ1-1; no reliable D call. The source is a girl between 2 and 10 years old in good health and CMV-seropositive. CDR3 sequence (DNA): TGTGCCAGCACCCCGGCGGTCAACACTGAAGCTTTCTTT. This translates into CASTPAVNTEAFF.